This entry lists 12 T cell receptor beta chains sequenced from one sample in a study of blood T cells in healthy people across ages. A second PCR of 7 to 11 cycles used a sample-barcoded 5' primer and a J-beta primer mix. TCRdb independently ran MiXCR on the 5' RACE reads; one entry per CDR3 protein. Among 600,000 to 850,000 distinct CDR3 sequences listed, roughly two fifths were seen once. Sequencing used blood. The receptors were gathered from a woman aged 55-75 years in good health.

With regard to this clonotype: One junction end disagrees with the germline gene, perhaps due to a read error. V is TRBV7-2 and J is TRBJ2-6; the D gene could be TRBD1 or TRBD2 (5 bases each). Germline CDR1 and CDR2: SGHTA and FQGNSA. The CDR3 is 14 residues long. CDR3 in DNA: TGTGCCAGCAGCCCGACGTCCGGGGCCAACGTCCCGACTTTC. This sequence encodes CASSPTSGANVPTF. The full variable domain, rest sourced from reference TRBV7-2 and TRBJ2-6, is GAGVSQSPSNKVTEKGKDVELRCDPISGHTALYWYRQSLGQGLEFLIYFQGNSAPDKSGLPSDRFSAERTGGSVSTLTIQRTQQEDSAVYLCASSPTSGANVPTFGAGSRLTVL.

The chain employs TRBV7-3 and TRBJ2-7; D might be TRBD2 (6 bases). This CDR3 has 14 amino acids. Germline V lookup: CDR1 SGHTA, CDR2 FQGTGA. V lost 7 bases and J 5 bases, leaving 18 bases between the germline ends. In nucleotides, the CDR3 is TGTGCCAGCACCATGCGGGGTTGCCCGAACGAGCAGTACTTC. Encoded protein: CASTMRGCPNEQYF.

The V gene is TRBV4-2, the J gene TRBJ2-5; no reliable D call. V was cut by 0 bases and J by 0 bases, with 8 bases left in between. CDR1 is LGHNA and CDR2 is YNFKEQ in the germline V gene. CDR3 length: 15 amino acids. The CDR3 sequence is CASSQESGYQETQYF. The CDR3 nucleotides are TGTGCCAGCAGCCAAGAATCCGGTTACCAAGAGACCCAGTACTTC.

V usage is TRBV3-1 and J usage is TRBJ2-2; TRBD2 matches at 12 bases. This CDR3 spans 15 amino acids. Germline V gene sequence: CDR1 LGHDT, CDR2 YNNKEL (reference sequence). After removal of 6 bases from V and 5 bases from J, the junction contained 4 bases not matched to a gene. CDR3 amino acids: CASSVTSGGTGELFF. CDR3 nucleotide sequence: TGTGCCAGCAGTGTTACTAGCGGGGGGACCGGGGAGCTGTTTTTT.

This clonotype appeared a few times. This chain links TRBV2 with TRBJ2-7; TRBD1 matches at 7 bases. Germline trimming cut 3 bases from V and 0 bases from J; bases unmatched to any gene: 5. Per the germline V gene, CDR1 is SNHLY and CDR2 is FYNNEI. This CDR3 has 15 amino acids. CDR3 sequence: CASSEGDSNSYEQYF. The CDR3, as DNA: TGTGCCAGCAGTGAGGGGGACAGTAACTCCTACGAGCAGTACTTC.

This clonotype was detected a few times. The gene calls are TRBV7-3 and TRBJ2-5; 8 bases agree with TRBD2. CDR3 length equals 14 residues. CDR1 is SGHTA, CDR2 FQGTGA, per germline. Germline trimming cut 5 bases from V and 4 bases from J; bases unmatched to any gene: 6. The CDR3 sequence: CASSPGSGTETQYF. The CDR3 region has the DNA TGTGCCAGCAGCCCGGGTAGCGGGACAGAGACCCAGTACTTC.

The chain recombines TRBV7-2 with TRBJ1-5, with a weak D call TRBD1 (6 bases). The CDR3 length is 15 residues. Germline CDR1 and CDR2: SGHTA and FQGNSA. Trimming cost V 1 base and J 3 bases, with 10 bases left between them. The CDR3 nucleotides are TGTGCCAGCAGCTTAGTTGGGGGCGTCAATCAGCCCCAGCATTTT. Residues: CASSLVGGVNQPQHF.

This clonotype was counted only a few times. This chain connects TRBV3-1 to TRBJ2-3, with no clear D. V shed 1 base and J shed 4 bases, with 6 bases lying between them. CDR3 size: 13 residues. Germline values: CDR1 LGHDT, CDR2 YNNKEL (reference sequence). This CDR3 is CASSQVLADTQYF. For the CDR3, the DNA is TGTGCCAGCAGCCAAGTACTTGCAGATACGCAGTATTTT.

The chain employs TRBV5-1 and TRBJ2-3; the D call may be TRBD1 or TRBD2 (5 bases each). The CDR3 sequence is 11 residues long. Trimming shortened V by 3 bases and J by 10 bases, and 9 bases separated the two germline ends. Looked up from germline, CDR1 is SGHRS and CDR2 is YFSETQ. The CDR3 DNA is TGCGCCAGCAGCTCTGGGACCCCGCAGTATTTT. Amino acids: CASSSGTPQYF.

This clonotype occurred many times. V usage is TRBV29-1 and J usage is TRBJ2-3; 10 bases are a match to TRBD1. From germline, CDR1 is SQVTM and CDR2 ANQGSEA. The CDR3 is 13 residues long. J lost 8 bases, V lost 5 bases, and 7 bases had no gene match. In nucleotides, the CDR3 is TGCAGCGTTTCCGGGACAGGGGATGGTACGCAGTATTTT. Translating gives CSVSGTGDGTQYF.

The chain combines TRBV5-1 with TRBJ2-1; D unclear. Trimming left V 0 bases short and J 4 bases short, with 20 bases between. Per the germline V gene, CDR1 is SGHRS and CDR2 is YFSETQ. The CDR3 loop spans 18 amino acids. The CDR3 loop is CASSLGVVPAPQYNEQFF. CDR3 sequence (DNA): TGCGCCAGCAGCTTGGGGGTGGTGCCCGCACCGCAGTACAATGAGCAGTTCTTC.

This clonotype has only a few counts. V usage is TRBV12-3 or TRBV12-4 and J usage is TRBJ2-1; D gene unclear. V was shortened by 5 bases and J by 12 bases, with 14 bases between the two germline ends. The CDR3 is 12 amino acids. This CDR3 reads CASSGEGRGQFF. The CDR3 DNA reads as TGTGCCAGCAGTGGGGAAGGCAGAGGGCAGTTCTTC.